This TCR beta chain is from a study of shared clonotypes between healthy human individuals. Overall study results and limits: When compared with the clonotypes that were shared by all four sorted-subset donors, the non-shared clonotypes turned out to have lower generation probabilities. Naive subsets typically showed greater estimated richness than memory subsets.

In regard to this clone: No antigen is known for it.

The healthy adult donors were HIV-negative and reported no recent acute infections or vaccinations. Using immunoSEQ multiplex PCR, the repertoire was profiled, and TCRdb retains in-frame clones only, with some absent. The sample gives some 1 million clones, about 75% of which show up once; approximately 1.5% is in the top ten. The material sequenced was memory CD4+ T cells sorted from blood. Subset in this sample: CD45RA-negative fraction. This TCR derives from a man aged 18 to 29 in good health.

The DNA for the CDR3 is TGTGCCAGCAGCTTAGAAGGGGTAGGAGGGGAGCTGTTTTTT. It specifies CASSLEGVGGELFF. The V gene is TRBV7-8, the J gene TRBJ2-2; D perhaps matches TRBD1 (5 bases). The germline gives CDR1 SGHVS, CDR2 FQNEAQ. V was trimmed by 1 base and J by 8 bases, leaving 11 bases between them. The CDR3 totals 14 residues.